This T cell receptor beta chain stems from a study of human T cells and chemical hapten exposure. General observations from the study: Following DPC sensitization, TCRs present above 1 in 1000 frequency showed no change. More PT1 expanded TCRs went with higher patch test scores.

Time point denoted: patch test 1, 2 weeks after DPC sensitization. Treatment given: therapeutic diphenylcyclopropenone sensitization with weekly scalp DPC. The total RNA was obtained from whole blood that was not fractionated. TCRdb re-called the RACE reads with MiXCR, one entry per CDR3 protein. The sample yields approximately 400,000 distinct CDR3 sequences, around 5% seen once. V shed 6 bases and J shed 0 bases, with 12 bases lying between them. The CDR3 consists of 15 residues. CDR1 and CDR2 (germline): MNHEY, SVGAGI. The sample holds many counts of this clonotype. Antigen: not known. The chain employs TRBV6-5 and TRBJ1-5; no clear D gene. The starting material was whole blood, obtained in connection with sensitization to the hapten diphenylcyclopropenone (DPC). The TCR was taken from a woman between 50 and 59 years old with alopecia areata. Some clones in this sample may be carry-over from other donors' samples. CDR3 in DNA: TGTGCCAGCAGGGCCTCACAGCATAGCAATCAGCCCCAGCATTTT. It codes for CASRASQHSNQPQHF.